This T cell receptor beta chain emerged from a study of T cell clonotyping in hematopoietic cell transplantation. Broader study findings: No sorting was done, leaving CD4 and CD8 contributions mixed. Higher Inverse Simpson Index values in graft donor and pretransplant recipient predicted broader posttransplant TCR diversity. Recipient TCR diversity dropped after transplant; expanded clonotypes rose from day 30 to 180. Few recipient clonotypes overlapped donors; over 95% were de novo at given depth.

Trimming took off 1 base at V and 2 bases at J, with 3 bases between the two ends. The germline V gene encodes CDR1 MDHEN and CDR2 SYDVKM. The CDR3 contains 13 residues. Remarks on this clone: Antigen unknown.

Measured with immunoSEQ multiplex PCR; TCRdb has only the in-frame clones, and not every one. The data contain over 10,000 clones, around 50% of them seen just once; the ten biggest clones take up over 9.5%. The J gene is TRBJ1-5, the V gene TRBV28; D is unresolved. The sequenced sample was peripheral blood mononuclear cells. The receptor was isolated from a man in his fifties or sixties in good health. Some clones in this sample may be carry-over from other donors' samples. The CDR3 here is CASSLLGNQPQHF. The DNA for the CDR3 is TGTGCCAGCAGTTTATTGGGCAATCAGCCCCAGCATTTT. Based on the CDR3 plus reference TRBV28 and TRBJ1-5, the full variable domain is DVKVTQSSRYLVKRTGEKVFLECVQDMDHENMFWYRQDPGLGLRLIYFSYDVKMKEKGDIPEGYSVSREKKERFSLILESASTNQTSMYLCASSLLGNQPQHFGDGTRLSIL.